This TCR beta chain was sequenced for a study of blood T cell repertoires in COVID-19. Across the study: PBMCs, B-cell-depleted T cells, or T cells provided the cDNA or gDNA that made up the material.

Sequencing was performed with immunoSEQ multiplex PCR; in TCRdb, only in-frame clones are kept and a portion is missing. The sample consists of 95,000 to 150,000 clones, about 82% of them appearing once. Trimming removed 0 bases from V and 5 bases from J, with 13 bases in between. CDR3 length equals 15 residues. CDR1 is MNHEY, CDR2 SVGAGI, per germline. The receptor was derived from a man in his 60s with active or convalescent COVID-19. Sequencing was carried out using peripheral blood. The V and J genes are TRBV6-5 and TRBJ1-2; a possible D gene is TRBD1 (5 bases). The CDR3 reads CASSYSTGGKYGYTF. CDR3 bases: TGTGCCAGCAGTTACTCGACGGGGGGGAAATATGGCTACACCTTC.